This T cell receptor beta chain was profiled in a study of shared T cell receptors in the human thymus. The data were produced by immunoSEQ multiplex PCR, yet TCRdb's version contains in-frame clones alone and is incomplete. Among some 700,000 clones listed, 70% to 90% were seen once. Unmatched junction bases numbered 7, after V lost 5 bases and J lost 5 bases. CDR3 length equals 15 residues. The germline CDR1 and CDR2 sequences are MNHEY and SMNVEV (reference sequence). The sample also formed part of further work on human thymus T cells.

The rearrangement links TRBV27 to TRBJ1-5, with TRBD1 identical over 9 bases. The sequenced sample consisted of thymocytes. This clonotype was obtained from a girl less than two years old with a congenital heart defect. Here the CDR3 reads CASSGGTGTDQPQHF. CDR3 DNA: TGTGCCAGCAGTGGTGGGACAGGGACGGATCAGCCCCAGCATTTT.